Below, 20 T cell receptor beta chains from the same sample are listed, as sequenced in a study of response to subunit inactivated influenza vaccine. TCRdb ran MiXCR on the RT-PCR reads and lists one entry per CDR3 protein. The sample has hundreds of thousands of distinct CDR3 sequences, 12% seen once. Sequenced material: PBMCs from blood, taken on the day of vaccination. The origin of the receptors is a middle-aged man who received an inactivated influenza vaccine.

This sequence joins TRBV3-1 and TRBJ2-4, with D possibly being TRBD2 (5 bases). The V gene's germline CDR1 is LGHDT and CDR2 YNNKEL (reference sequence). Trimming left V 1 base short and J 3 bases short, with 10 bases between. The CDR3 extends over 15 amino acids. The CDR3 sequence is CASSQGGKGKNIQYF. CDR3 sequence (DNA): TGTGCCAGCAGCCAAGGAGGGAAGGGCAAAAACATTCAGTACTTC.

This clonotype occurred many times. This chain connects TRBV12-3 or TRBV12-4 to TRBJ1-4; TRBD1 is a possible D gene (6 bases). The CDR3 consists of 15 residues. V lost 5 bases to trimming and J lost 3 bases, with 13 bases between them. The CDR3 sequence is CASSSQTGSNEKLFF. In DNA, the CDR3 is TGTGCCAGCAGTAGCCAGACAGGCTCTAATGAAAAACTGTTTTTT.

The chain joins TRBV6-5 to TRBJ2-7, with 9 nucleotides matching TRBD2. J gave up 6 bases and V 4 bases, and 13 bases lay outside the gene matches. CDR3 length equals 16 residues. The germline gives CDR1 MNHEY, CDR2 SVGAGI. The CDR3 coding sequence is TGTGCCAGCAGTTTAGGCGCGCGGGAGGGCTATGGCGAGCAGTACTTC. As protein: CASSLGAREGYGEQYF.

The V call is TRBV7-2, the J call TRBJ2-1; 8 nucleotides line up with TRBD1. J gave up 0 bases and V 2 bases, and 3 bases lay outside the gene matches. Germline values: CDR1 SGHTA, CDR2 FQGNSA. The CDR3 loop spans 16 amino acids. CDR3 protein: CASSLSGQGSYNEQFF. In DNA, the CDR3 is TGTGCCAGCAGCTTAAGCGGACAGGGCTCCTACAATGAGCAGTTCTTC.

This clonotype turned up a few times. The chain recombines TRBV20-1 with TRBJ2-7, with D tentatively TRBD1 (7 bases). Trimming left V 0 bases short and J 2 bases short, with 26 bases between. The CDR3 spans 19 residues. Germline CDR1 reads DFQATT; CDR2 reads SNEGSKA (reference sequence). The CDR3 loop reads CSARDQGGLAPKSPYEQYF. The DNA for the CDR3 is TGCAGTGCTAGAGATCAAGGGGGCCTAGCGCCCAAGTCCCCCTACGAGCAGTACTTC.

CDR3 sequence (DNA): TGTGCCAGCAGGGTCGGACAGGGGAACAATCAGCCCCAGCATTTT. Translation gives CASRVGQGNNQPQHF. This sequence joins TRBV6-2 or TRBV6-3 and TRBJ1-5, with 9 bases that match TRBD1. Trimming cost V 6 bases and J 3 bases; bases outside gene matches: 6. CDR1 is MNHEY and CDR2 is SVGEGT in the germline V gene. The CDR3 contains 15 residues.

The CDR3 protein is CASRGLAGGETQYF. CDR3 in DNA: TGTGCCAGCAGAGGACTAGCGGGAGGAGAGACCCAGTACTTC. The V gene is TRBV6-2 or TRBV6-3, the J gene TRBJ2-5, with 14 bases fitting TRBD2. The germline V gene has CDR1 MNHEY and CDR2 SVGEGT. After removal of 6 bases from V and 4 bases from J, the junction contained 1 base not matched to a gene. The CDR3 contains 14 residues.

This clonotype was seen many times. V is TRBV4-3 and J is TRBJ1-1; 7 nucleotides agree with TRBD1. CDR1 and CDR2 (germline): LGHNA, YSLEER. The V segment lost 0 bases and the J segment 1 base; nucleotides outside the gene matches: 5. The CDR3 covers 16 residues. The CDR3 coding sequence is TGCGCCAGCAGCCAAGATCGGGGACAGTGGAACACTGAAGCTTTCTTT. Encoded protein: CASSQDRGQWNTEAFF.

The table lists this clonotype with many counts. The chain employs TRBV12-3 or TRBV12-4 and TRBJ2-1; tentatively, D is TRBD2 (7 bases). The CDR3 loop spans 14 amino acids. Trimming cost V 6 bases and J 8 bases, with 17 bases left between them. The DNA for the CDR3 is TGTGCCAGCAGGCGGGGGCTCCGGGGCGATGAGCAGTTCTTC. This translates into CASRRGLRGDEQFF.

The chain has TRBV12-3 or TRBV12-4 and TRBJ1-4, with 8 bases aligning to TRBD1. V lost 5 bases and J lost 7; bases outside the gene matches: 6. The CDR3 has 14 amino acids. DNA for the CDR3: TGTGCCAGCAGTCAGCAGGGGGCGGGTGAAAAACTGTTTTTT. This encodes CASSQQGAGEKLFF.

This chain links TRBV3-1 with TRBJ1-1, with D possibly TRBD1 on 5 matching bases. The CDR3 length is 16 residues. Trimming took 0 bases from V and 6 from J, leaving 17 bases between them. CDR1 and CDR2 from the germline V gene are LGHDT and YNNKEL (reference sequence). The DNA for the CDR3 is TGTGCCAGCAGCCAAGATTATTACAGGTTGGGGTCTGAAGCTTTCTTT. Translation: CASSQDYYRLGSEAFF.

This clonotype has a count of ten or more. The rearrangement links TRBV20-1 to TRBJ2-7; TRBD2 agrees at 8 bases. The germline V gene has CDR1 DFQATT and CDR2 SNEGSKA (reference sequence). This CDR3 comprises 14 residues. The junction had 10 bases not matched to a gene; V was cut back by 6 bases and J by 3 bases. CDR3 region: CSASIPGTSYEQYF. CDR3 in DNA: TGCAGTGCGAGCATTCCCGGGACTAGCTACGAGCAGTACTTC.

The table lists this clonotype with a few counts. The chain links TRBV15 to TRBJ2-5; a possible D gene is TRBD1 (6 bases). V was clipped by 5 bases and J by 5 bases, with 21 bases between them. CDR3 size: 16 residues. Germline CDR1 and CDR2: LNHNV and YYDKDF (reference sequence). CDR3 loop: CATSGLGRGIRETQYF. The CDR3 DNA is TGTGCCACCAGCGGACTCGGCAGGGGAATTCGGGAGACCCAGTACTTC.

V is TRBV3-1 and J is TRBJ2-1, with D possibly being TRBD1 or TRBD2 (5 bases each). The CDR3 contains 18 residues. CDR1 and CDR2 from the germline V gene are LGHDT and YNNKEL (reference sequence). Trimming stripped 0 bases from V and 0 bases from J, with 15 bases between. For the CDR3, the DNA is TGTGCCAGCAGCCAAGATTGGAACGGGGCAAGCTCCTACAATGAGCAGTTCTTC. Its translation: CASSQDWNGASSYNEQFF.

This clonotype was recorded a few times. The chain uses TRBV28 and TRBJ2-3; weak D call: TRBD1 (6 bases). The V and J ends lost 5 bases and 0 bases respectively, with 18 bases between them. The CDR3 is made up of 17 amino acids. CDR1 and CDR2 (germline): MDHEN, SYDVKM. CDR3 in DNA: TGTGCCAGCAGTCTGCCTTGGGGGCCGCCTAGCACAGATACGCAGTATTTT. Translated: CASSLPWGPPSTDTQYF.

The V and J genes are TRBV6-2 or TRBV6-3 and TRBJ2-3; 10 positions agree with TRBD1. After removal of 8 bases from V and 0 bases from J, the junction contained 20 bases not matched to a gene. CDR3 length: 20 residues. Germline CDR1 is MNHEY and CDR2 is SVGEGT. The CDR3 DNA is TGTGCCAGCCTCCCAAGTCCTGGGACAGGGGTCAAGTTTAGCACAGATACGCAGTATTTT. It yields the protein CASLPSPGTGVKFSTDTQYF.

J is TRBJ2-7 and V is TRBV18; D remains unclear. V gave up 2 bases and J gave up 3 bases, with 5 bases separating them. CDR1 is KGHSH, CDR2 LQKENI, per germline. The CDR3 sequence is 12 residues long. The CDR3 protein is CASSPANYEQYF. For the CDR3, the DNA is TGTGCCAGCTCACCAGCTAACTACGAGCAGTACTTC.

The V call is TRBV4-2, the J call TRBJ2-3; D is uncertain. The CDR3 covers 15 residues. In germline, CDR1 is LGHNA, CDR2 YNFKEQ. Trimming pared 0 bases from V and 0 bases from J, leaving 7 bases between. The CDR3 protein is CASSQEAGSTDTQYF. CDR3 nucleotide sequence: TGTGCCAGCAGCCAAGAAGCCGGCAGCACAGATACGCAGTATTTT.

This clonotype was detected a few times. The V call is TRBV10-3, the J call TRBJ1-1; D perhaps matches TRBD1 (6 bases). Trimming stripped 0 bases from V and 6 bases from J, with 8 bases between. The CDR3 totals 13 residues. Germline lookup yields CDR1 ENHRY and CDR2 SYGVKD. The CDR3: CAISESGHPEAFF. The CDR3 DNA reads TGTGCCATCAGTGAGTCGGGACACCCTGAAGCTTTCTTT.

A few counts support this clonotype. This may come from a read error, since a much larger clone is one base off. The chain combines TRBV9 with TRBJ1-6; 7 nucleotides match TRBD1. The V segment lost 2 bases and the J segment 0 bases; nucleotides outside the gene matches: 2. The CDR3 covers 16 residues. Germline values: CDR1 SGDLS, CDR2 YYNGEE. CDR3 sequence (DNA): TGTGCCAGCAGCGTGGGACAGAGCTCCTATAATTCACCCCTCCACTTT. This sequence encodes CASSVGQSSYNSPLHF.